This T cell receptor (beta chain) was sequenced in a study of shared clonotypes between healthy human individuals. As for the study in general: Donor ages ranged 18 to 49 years: a couple of women, a few men.

Per the germline V gene, CDR1 is MNHEY and CDR2 is SVGAGI. Trimming took 0 bases from V and 4 from J, leaving 6 bases between them. This CDR3 region has 13 residues. Unsorted samples used 85 million to 90 million PBMCs for genomic DNA. The unsorted PBMC replicate PCRs were performed with 300 to 350 ng DNA, tens of thousands of T cell genomes. The table came from immunoSEQ multiplex PCR; TCRdb's copy has only in-frame clones and leaves some out. The data show 450,000 to 500,000 clones, with 60% to 80% seen just once and 9.5% to 15% held by the top ten. V usage is TRBV6-5 and J usage is TRBJ1-2, with D perhaps matching TRBD1 (5 bases). The source is a middle-aged woman in good health. Some clones in this sample may be carry-over from other donors' samples. Specimen: PBMCs. The CDR3 DNA is TGTGCCAGCAGTTACTCCGACAGCTATGGCTACACCTTC. The encoded protein is CASSYSDSYGYTF.